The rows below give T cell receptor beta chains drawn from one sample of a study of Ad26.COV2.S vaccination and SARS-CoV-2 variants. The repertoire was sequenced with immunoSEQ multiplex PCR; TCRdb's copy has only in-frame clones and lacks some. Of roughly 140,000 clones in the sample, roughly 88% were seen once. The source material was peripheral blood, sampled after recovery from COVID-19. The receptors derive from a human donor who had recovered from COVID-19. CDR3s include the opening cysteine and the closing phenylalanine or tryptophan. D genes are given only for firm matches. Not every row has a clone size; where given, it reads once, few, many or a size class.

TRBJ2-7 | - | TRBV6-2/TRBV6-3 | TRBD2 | CASSYGTNYEQYF | TGTGCCAGCAGTTACGGGACTAACTACGAGCAGTACTTC
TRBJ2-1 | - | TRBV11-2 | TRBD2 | CASSWRDRSSGGARNEQFF | TGTGCCAGCAGCTGGAGGGACAGATCTAGCGGGGGGGCGCGGAATGAGCAGTTCTTC
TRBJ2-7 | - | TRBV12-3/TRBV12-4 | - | CASSFGEVEQYF | TGTGCCAGCAGTTTCGGGGAAGTGGAGCAGTACTTC
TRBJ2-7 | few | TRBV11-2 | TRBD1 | CASSWDSYEQYF | TGTGCCAGCAGCTGGGACAGCTACGAGCAGTACTTC
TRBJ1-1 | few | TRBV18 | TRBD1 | CASSPNGTVLNTEAFF | TGTGCCAGCTCACCAAATGGGACAGTTTTGAACACTGAAGCTTTCTTT
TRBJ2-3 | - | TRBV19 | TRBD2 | CASSLLAGGTDTQYF | TGTGCCAGTAGTCTACTAGCGGGAGGCACAGATACGCAGTATTTT
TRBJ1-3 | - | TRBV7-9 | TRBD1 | CASSLGQPNSGNTIYF | TGTGCCAGCAGCTTGGGACAGCCCAACTCTGGAAACACCATATATTTT
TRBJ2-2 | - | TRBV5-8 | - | CASSLGYSSNTGELFF | TGTGCCAGCAGCTTAGGGTACAGCTCGAACACCGGGGAGCTGTTTTTT
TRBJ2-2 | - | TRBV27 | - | CASSLSRGAGGELFF | TGTGCCAGCAGTTTATCCCGGGGGGCCGGTGGGGAGCTGTTTTTT
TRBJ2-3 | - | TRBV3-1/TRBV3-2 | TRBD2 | CASSPTLLAGPTDTQYF | TGTGCCAGCAGCCCAACATTACTAGCGGGGCCCACAGATACGCAGTATTTT
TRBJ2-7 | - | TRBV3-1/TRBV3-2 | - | CASSQRAGTNEQYF | TGTGCCAGCAGCCAGAGGGCAGGGACCAACGAGCAGTACTTC
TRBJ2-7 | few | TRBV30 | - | CAWSPGTPQYF | TGTGCCTGGAGCCCCGGTACCCCGCAGTACTTC
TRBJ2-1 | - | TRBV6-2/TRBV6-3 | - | CASSYTGKGDYNEQFF | TGTGCCAGCAGTTACACGGGGAAAGGAGACTACAATGAGCAGTTCTTC
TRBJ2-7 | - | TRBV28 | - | CASSSVTPYEQYF | TGTGCCAGCAGTTCCGTGACGCCCTACGAGCAGTACTTC
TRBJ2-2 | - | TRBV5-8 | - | CASSLTAGYGGTGELFF | TGTGCCAGCAGCTTAACGGCTGGGTATGGCGGCACCGGGGAGCTGTTTTTT
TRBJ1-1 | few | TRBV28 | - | CASSLFITGRTEAFF | TGTGCCAGCAGTTTATTCATCACAGGGCGGACTGAAGCTTTCTTT
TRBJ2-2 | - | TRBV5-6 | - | CASSFIRYVNTGELFF | TGTGCCAGCAGCTTCATCCGTTACGTGAACACCGGGGAGCTGTTTTTT
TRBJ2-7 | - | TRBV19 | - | CASSPFLAREQYF | TGTGCCAGTAGTCCCTTTTTGGCTCGCGAGCAGTACTTC
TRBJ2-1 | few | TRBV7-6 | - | CASSSWRGRNEQFF | TGTGCCAGCAGCTCGTGGAGGGGGAGAAATGAGCAGTTCTTC
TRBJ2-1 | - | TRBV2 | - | CASSDFGGRGEQFF | TGTGCCAGCAGTGATTTTGGGGGGCGCGGGGAGCAGTTCTTC
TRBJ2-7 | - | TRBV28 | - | CASSSNSFEQYF | TGTGCCAGCAGTTCTAATAGTTTCGAGCAGTACTTC
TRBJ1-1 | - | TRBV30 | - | CAWSVGPPEAFF | TGTGCCTGGAGTGTAGGCCCGCCTGAAGCTTTCTTT
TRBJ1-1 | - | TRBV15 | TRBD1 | CATSRRQGAGNTEAFF | TGTGCCACCAGCCGACGACAGGGGGCGGGGAACACTGAAGCTTTCTTT
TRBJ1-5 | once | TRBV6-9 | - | CAWGAGARGQPQHF | TGTGCCTGGGGGGCGGGGGCGCGAGGTCAGCCCCAGCATTTT
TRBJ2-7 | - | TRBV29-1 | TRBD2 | CSVAGLAGAYQSSYEQYF | TGCAGCGTCGCCGGACTAGCGGGGGCCTACCAGAGCTCCTACGAGCAGTACTTC
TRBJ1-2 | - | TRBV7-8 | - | CASSPRRSRYTF | TGTGCCAGCAGCCCTAGGAGAAGTCGCTACACCTTC
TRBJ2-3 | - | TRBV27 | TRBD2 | CASSLGGGLFTDTQYF | TGTGCCAGCAGTTTGGGCGGGGGGCTATTCACAGATACGCAGTATTTT
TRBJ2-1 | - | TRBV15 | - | CATSSRAAGVTYNEQFF | TGTGCCACCAGCAGCCGAGCGGCAGGGGTGACCTACAATGAGCAGTTCTTC
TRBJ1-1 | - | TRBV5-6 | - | CASTMGDDTEAFF | TGTGCCAGCACGATGGGGGACGACACTGAAGCTTTCTTT
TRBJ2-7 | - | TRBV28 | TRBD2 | CASSTSGGAFEQYF | TGTGCCAGCAGCACTAGCGGGGGGGCTTTCGAGCAGTACTTC
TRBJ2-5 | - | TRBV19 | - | CASSVAETDEETQYF | TGTGCCAGTAGCGTGGCGGAGACAGATGAAGAGACCCAGTACTTC
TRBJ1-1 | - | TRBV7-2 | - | CASSSFSVPEAFF | TGTGCCAGCAGCTCCTTTTCAGTCCCTGAAGCTTTCTTT
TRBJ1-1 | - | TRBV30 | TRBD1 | CACKHGTGGVRTEAFF | TGTGCCTGCAAACACGGGACAGGGGGGGTCCGGACTGAAGCTTTCTTT
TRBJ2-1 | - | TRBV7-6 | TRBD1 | CASSTDRISYNEQFF | TGTGCCAGCAGCACGGACAGGATAAGCTACAATGAGCAGTTCTTC
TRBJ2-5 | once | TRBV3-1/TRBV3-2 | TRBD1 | CASSQEGDRGRGETQYF | TGTGCCAGCAGCCAAGAAGGGGACAGGGGGCGTGGAGAGACCCAGTACTTC
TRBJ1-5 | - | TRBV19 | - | CASSILGQPQHF | TGTGCCAGTAGTATACTAGGTCAGCCCCAGCATTTT
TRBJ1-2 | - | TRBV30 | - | CAWATGNTNYGYTF | TGTGCCTGGGCAACAGGGAATACTAACTATGGCTACACCTTC
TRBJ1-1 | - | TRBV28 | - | CASSFLEQGGGRAFF | TGTGCCAGCAGTTTTTTAGAACAGGGAGGGGGTAGAGCTTTCTTT
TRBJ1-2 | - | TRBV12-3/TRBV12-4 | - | CASSLAGGYTF | TGTGCCAGCAGTTTAGCTGGGGGCTACACCTTC
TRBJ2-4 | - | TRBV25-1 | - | CASSARGDKNIQYF | TGTGCCAGCAGTGCTAGGGGGGACAAAAACATTCAGTACTTC
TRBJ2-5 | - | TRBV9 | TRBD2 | CASNRAGGLETQYF | TGTGCCAGTAACAGGGCGGGGGGGCTTGAGACCCAGTACTTC
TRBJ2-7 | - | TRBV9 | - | CASSARQSTYEQYF | TGTGCCAGCAGCGCCCGACAAAGCACCTACGAGCAGTACTTC
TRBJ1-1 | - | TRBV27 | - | CASSLHAQSSEAFF | TGTGCCAGCAGTCTCCACGCGCAGTCCTCTGAAGCTTTCTTT
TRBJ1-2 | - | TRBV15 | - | CATSREWVQNYGYTF | TGTGCCACCAGCAGAGAGTGGGTACAGAACTATGGCTACACCTTC
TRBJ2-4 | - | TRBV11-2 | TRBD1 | CASSEGQFPENIQYF | TGTGCCAGCAGCGAGGGACAGTTCCCGGAAAACATTCAGTACTTC
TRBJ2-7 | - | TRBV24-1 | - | CATSDPNSMGEQYF | TGTGCCACCAGTGATCCCAACTCCATGGGCGAGCAGTACTTC
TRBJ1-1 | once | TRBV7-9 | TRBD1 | CASTEQGLPTEAFF | TGTGCCAGCACCGAACAGGGGCTACCTACTGAAGCTTTCTTT
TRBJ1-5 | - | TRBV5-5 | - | CASSRVSNQPQHF | TGTGCCAGCAGCCGGGTGAGCAATCAGCCCCAGCATTTT
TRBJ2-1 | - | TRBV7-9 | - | CASSPGGANEQFF | TGTGCCAGCAGCCCCGGGGGCGCCAATGAGCAGTTCTTC
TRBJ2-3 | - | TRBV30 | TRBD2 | CAWEGSGGHDTQYF | TGTGCCTGGGAGGGTAGCGGGGGCCACGATACGCAGTATTTT
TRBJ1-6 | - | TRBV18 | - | CASSQDRYNSPLHF | TGTGCCAGCTCACAGGACCGCTATAATTCACCCCTCCACTTT
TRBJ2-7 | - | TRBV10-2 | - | CASSERERGTWEQYF | TGCGCCAGCAGTGAACGCGAACGGGGGACCTGGGAGCAGTACTTC
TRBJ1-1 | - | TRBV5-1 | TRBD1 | CASSRGQGPLNTEAFF | TGCGCCAGCAGCCGGGGACAGGGGCCTCTGAACACTGAAGCTTTCTTT
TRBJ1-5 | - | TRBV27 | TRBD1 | CASSPTGGQYSNQPQHF | TGTGCCAGCAGTCCCACAGGGGGGCAATATAGCAATCAGCCCCAGCATTTT
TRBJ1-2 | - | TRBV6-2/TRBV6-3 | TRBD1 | CASSYHRGTNYGYTF | TGTGCCAGCAGTTATCACAGGGGAACTAACTATGGCTACACCTTC
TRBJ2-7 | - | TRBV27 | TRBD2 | CASSLGGSRYEQYF | TGTGCCAGCAGTTTGGGAGGGTCTAGATACGAGCAGTACTTC
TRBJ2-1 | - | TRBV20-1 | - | CSASYIQAVVENEQFF | TGCAGTGCTAGTTACATACAGGCCGTTGTGGAGAATGAGCAGTTCTTC
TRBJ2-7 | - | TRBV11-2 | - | CASSLGPSILAEQYF | TGTGCCAGCAGCTTAGGTCCTAGCATTCTGGCCGAGCAGTACTTC
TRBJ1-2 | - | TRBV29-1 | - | CSAGISNYGYTF | TGCAGCGCAGGGATTTCCAACTATGGCTACACCTTC
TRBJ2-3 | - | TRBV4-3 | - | CASSQVFALGDTQYF | TGCGCCAGCAGCCAAGTTTTTGCGTTGGGCGATACGCAGTATTTT